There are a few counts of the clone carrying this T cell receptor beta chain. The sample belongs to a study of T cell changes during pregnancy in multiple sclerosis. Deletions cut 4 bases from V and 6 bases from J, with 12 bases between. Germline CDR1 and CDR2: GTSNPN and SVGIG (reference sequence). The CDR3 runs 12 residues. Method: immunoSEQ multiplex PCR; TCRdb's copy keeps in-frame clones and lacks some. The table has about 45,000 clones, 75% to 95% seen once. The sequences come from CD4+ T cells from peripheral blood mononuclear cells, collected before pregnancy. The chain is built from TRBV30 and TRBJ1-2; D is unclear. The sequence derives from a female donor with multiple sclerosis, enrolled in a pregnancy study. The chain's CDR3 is CAWTPTEDGYTF. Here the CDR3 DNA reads TGTGCCTGGACCCCCACGGAGGATGGCTACACCTTC.